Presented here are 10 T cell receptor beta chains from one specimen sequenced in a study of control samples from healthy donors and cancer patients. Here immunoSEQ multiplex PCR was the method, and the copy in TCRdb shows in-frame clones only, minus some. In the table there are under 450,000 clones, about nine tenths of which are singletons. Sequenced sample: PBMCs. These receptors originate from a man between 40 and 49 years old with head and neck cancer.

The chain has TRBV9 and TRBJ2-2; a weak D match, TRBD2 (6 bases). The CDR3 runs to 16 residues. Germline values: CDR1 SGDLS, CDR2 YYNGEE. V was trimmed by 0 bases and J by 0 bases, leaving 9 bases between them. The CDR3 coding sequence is TGTGCCAGCAGCGTAGCGGGGGACGCGAACACCGGGGAGCTGTTTTTT. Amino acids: CASSVAGDANTGELFF.

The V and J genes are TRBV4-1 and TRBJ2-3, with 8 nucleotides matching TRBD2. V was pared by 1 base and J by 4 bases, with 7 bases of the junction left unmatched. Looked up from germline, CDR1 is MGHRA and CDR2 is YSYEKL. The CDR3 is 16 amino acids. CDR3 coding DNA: TGCGCCAGCAGCCAAGGTACCACTAGCGGTGCAGATACGCAGTATTTT. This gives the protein CASSQGTTSGADTQYF.

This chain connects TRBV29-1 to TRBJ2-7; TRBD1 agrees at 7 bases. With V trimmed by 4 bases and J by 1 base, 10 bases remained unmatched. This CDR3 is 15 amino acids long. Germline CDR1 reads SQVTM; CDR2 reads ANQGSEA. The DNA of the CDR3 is TGCAGCGTTGCCCGAAACTGGGACAGATCCTACGAGCAGTACTTC. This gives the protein CSVARNWDRSYEQYF.

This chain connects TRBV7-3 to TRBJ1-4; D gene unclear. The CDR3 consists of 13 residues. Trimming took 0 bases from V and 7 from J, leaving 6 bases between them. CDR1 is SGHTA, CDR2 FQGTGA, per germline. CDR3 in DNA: TGTGCCAGCAGCTTAACGAGCGGTGAAAAACTGTTTTTT. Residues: CASSLTSGEKLFF.

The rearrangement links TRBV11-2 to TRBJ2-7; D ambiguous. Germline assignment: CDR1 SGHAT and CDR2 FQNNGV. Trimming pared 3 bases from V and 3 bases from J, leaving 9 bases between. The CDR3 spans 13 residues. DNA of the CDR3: TGTGCCAGCAGCTTCTCGGAAGACTACGAGCAGTACTTC. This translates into CASSFSEDYEQYF.

CDR3 sequence reads: CASSLTSGTGGTGELFF. CDR3 DNA sequence: TGTGCCAGCAGCCTCACATCAGGGACAGGGGGAACCGGGGAGCTGTTTTTT. The J gene is TRBJ2-2, the V gene TRBV11-3; TRBD1 agrees at 11 bases. The CDR3 runs 17 residues. The V gene end was trimmed by 5 bases and the J gene end by 5 bases; junction bases not matched to a gene: 10. CDR1 is SGHNT and CDR2 is YENEEA in the germline V gene.

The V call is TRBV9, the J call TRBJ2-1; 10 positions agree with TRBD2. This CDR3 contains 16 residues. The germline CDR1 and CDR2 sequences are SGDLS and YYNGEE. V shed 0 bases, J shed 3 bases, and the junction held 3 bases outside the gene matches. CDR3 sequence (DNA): TGTGCCAGCAGCGTAGCTAGCGGGGGAGACTACAATGAGCAGTTCTTC. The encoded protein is CASSVASGGDYNEQFF.

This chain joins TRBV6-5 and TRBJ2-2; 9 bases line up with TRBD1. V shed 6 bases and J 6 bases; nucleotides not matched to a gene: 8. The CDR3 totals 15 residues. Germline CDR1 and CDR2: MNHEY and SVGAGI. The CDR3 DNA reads TGTGCCAGCAGCTCCCGGACAGGGGAATCCGGGGAGCTGTTTTTT. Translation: CASSSRTGESGELFF.

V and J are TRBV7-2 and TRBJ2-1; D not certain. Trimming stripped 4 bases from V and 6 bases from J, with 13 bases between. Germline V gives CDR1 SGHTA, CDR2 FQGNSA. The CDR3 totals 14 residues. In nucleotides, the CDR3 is TGTGCCAGCAGCTCCGGTCGACCGGGCAATGAGCAGTTCTTC. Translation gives CASSSGRPGNEQFF.

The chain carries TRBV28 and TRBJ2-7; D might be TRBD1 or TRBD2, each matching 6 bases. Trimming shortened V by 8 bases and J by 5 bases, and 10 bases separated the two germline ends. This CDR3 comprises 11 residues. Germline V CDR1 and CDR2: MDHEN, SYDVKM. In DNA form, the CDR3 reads TGTGCCAGCGGGGGGCTTCACGAGCAGTACTTC. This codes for CASGGLHEQYF.